This TCR beta chain was captured by sequencing in a study of T cells after posttransplantation cyclophosphamide (dated by TCRdb to about 2016). General notes on the study: T cell repertoire reconstitution was tracked by TRB sequencing after myeloablative bone marrow transplantation in which posttransplantation cyclophosphamide was used as GVHD prophylaxis. Samples from fewer than 40 PTCy-treated patients and approximately 16 related bone marrow donors of those patients were subjected to antigen receptor sequencing. Blood from every one of the approximately 36 PTCy patients who had 1-year posttransplant specimens underwent TRB sequencing. Up to about 3 additional blood samples from 2 to 5.2 years after transplant were also TRB-sequenced in 3 patients, as was pretransplant blood from several patients. Because TRA and TRB clonality correlated tightly in 10 or so samples, later TCR analyses were limited to TRB. Public TRB sequences were searched against a database of over 3,500 sequences associated with responses to pathogens, tumor antigens, self-antigens and alloantigens. What the study reported, not specific to this receptor: The TRB repertoires of T cells infiltrating skin or the GI tract showed only limited overlap with the TRB repertoires found in blood. Across 45 patients, recipient CMV seropositivity and CMV reactivation were highly associated with TRB clonality; PTCy diversity was similar to CNI/methotrexate controls. Donor-recipient similarity was low at 1-2 months but rose over the first year, and later blood repertoires were often dominated by donor CD8+ memory clones.

Genomic DNA was used for TRB sequencing, which was performed with the immunoSEQ assay at survey resolution or with the hsTCRB kit. As for how the authors treated the data: The immunoSEQ software handled the initial read processing, while the LymphoSeq R package was used for the repertoire analyses. Clonality was calculated as 1 minus normalized Shannon entropy, and the Gini coefficient was also calculated for each TRB dataset. Phenotypes of unsorted samples were inferred by mapping TRB sequences from sorted subsets of the recipient or donor onto unsorted samples of the same recipient. TCRdb's version of the immuneACCESS table is confined to in-frame rearrangements and falls short of the full clone set. An unresolved V gene accounts for under half of the shortfall where checked; the remainder is of unknown origin. The V and J calls and the clone size are those of that table, but D and trimming were determined from the DNA. There are 20,000 to 30,000 clones in this sample, and none of them is a singleton. The ten largest make up approximately 4.8% of the sample.

On the day of marrow donation, related bone marrow donors gave peripheral blood samples. Mononuclear cells from peripheral blood and bone marrow were separated by Ficoll-Hypaque density centrifugation and then cryopreserved. This clone was observed many times. This clone's antigen is unknown. There are no base qualities to consult, and no much larger clone falls within one base. The sequencing input was PBMCs. This receptor was taken from a woman between 45 and 65 years old in good health, CMV-negative, and a related stem cell transplant donor.

The CDR3 is CATSRDQGPTEAFF. The sequence in DNA is TGTGCCACCAGCAGAGATCAGGGGCCCACTGAAGCTTTCTTT. The chain was built from TRBV15 and TRBJ1-1, and possibly TRBD1, on 6 matching bases. CDR1 LNHNV and CDR2 YYDKDF were looked up in the germline V gene (reference sequence). Counted from cysteine to phenylalanine, this CDR3 has 14 amino acids. Only the CDR3 DNA is retained, 42 bases long and in frame from the first base. Cut back by 0 bases and 4 bases, the V and J ends lie 9 bases apart.